This T cell receptor (beta chain) was obtained from a study of cytomegalovirus exposure and HLA in healthy donors. Study findings and constraints: A later analysis found most CMV-associated TCR beta chains apparently HLA-restricted. Presence/absence analyses rested on an assumption that sequencing depth was roughly uniform across donors.

Primers for the PCR totalled 60 Vbeta and 13 Jbeta. Sequencing was performed with immunoSEQ multiplex PCR; in TCRdb, only in-frame clones are kept and a portion is missing. Its table records roughly 54,000 clones. The CDR3 runs to 14 residues. V lost 3 bases, J lost 5 bases, and 4 bases stayed unmatched. Per germline, CDR1 SGHNT and CDR2 YENEEA. Worth noting for this clone: Its specificity is unknown.

The sequenced sample consisted of PBMCs. This rearrangement joins TRBV11-3 to TRBJ1-1, with 9 nucleotides matching TRBD1. This clonotype originated in a woman aged 25-40 years in good health and CMV-seropositive. The CDR3 DNA follows: TGTGCCAGCAGCTTTAACAGGGGGCGGACTGAAGCTTTCTTT. Translated, it gives CASSFNRGRTEAFF.